A selection of T cell receptor beta chains follows, all from one sample in a study of Ad26.COV2.S vaccination and SARS-CoV-2 variants. Method: immunoSEQ multiplex PCR; TCRdb's copy keeps in-frame clones and lacks some. The sample includes about 410,000 clones, approximately 92% seen only once; the top ten take around 1.7%. The sequencing used peripheral blood, collected in a trial of Ad26.COV2.S vaccine versus placebo. Every receptor here comes from a person between 18 and 59 years old who received the Ad26.COV2.S COVID-19 vaccine or a placebo. CDR3s include the opening cysteine and the closing phenylalanine or tryptophan. Each record gives: CDR3 DNA, CDR3 protein, J gene, clone size, V gene, D gene. A D gene is named only where the DNA matches it firmly. Rows may omit the clone size; those that give it use once, few, many or a size class.

TGTGCCACCACCGAGGGGGGGAGGGACACCGGGGAGCTGTTTTTT | CATTEGGRDTGELFF | TRBJ2-2 | NA | TRBV28 | NA
TGTGCCAGCAGCCCGGGTGGGTGGGACGAGCAGTACTTC | CASSPGGWDEQYF | TRBJ2-7 | NA | TRBV9 | NA
TGTGCCAGCAGTTATGGGGCGCACTATGGCTACACCTTC | CASSYGAHYGYTF | TRBJ1-2 | once | TRBV6-2/TRBV6-3 | NA
TGTGCCAGCGACAGTAGCAATCAGCCCCAGCATTTT | CASDSSNQPQHF | TRBJ1-5 | NA | TRBV28 | NA
TGTGCCAGCAGTTACTCGGGGACCCAGTACTTC | CASSYSGTQYF | TRBJ2-5 | NA | TRBV6-5 | NA
TGCGCCAGCAGTTCCGGCCCACCGGGACAGGGTAACTACGAGCAGTACTTC | CASSSGPPGQGNYEQYF | TRBJ2-7 | NA | TRBV5-1 | TRBD1
TGTGCCAGCAGCTATCCCTCATGGGAGACCCAGTACTTC | CASSYPSWETQYF | TRBJ2-5 | once | TRBV6-2/TRBV6-3 | NA
TGTGCCAGCAGTTACCGCGGGCAGAGCTCCTACAATGAGCAGTTCTTC | CASSYRGQSSYNEQFF | TRBJ2-1 | once | TRBV6-5 | NA
TGCGCCAGCAGCCAGGCTAGGGGCGGGACTCTCGGGGCCAACGTCCTGACTTTC | CASSQARGGTLGANVLTF | TRBJ2-6 | NA | TRBV4-3 | NA
TGTGCCAGCAGCTTCCAACAGGGCGTCTATGGCTACACCTTC | CASSFQQGVYGYTF | TRBJ1-2 | NA | TRBV7-2 | NA
TGTGCCAGCAGCTTTGATCTATACGAGCAGTACTTC | CASSFDLYEQYF | TRBJ2-7 | once | TRBV7-2 | NA
TGTGCCAGCAGTACTAGCGGGGCTATTGGGGCCAACGTCCTGACTTTC | CASSTSGAIGANVLTF | TRBJ2-6 | NA | TRBV28 | TRBD2
TGTGCCAGCAGCCAAAGAGCTATAGCCAAAAACATTCAGTACTTC | CASSQRAIAKNIQYF | TRBJ2-4 | once | TRBV3-1/TRBV3-2 | NA
TGTGCCAGCAGCGGTAGGGTTTTCGGCAGGGTGCCGTCGAACACTGAAGCTTTCTTT | CASSGRVFGRVPSNTEAFF | TRBJ1-1 | NA | TRBV11-2 | NA
TGCGCCAGCAGCTTGGAGGGTGTTGGCAATCAGCCCCAGCATTTT | CASSLEGVGNQPQHF | TRBJ1-5 | NA | TRBV5-1 | NA
TGTGCCTGGGGGACAGGGTTTAGTGCTGAAGCTTTCTTT | CAWGTGFSAEAFF | TRBJ1-1 | NA | TRBV30 | TRBD1
TGTGCCAGCAGTTTAGGGTCTAACAATGAGCAGTTCTTC | CASSLGSNNEQFF | TRBJ2-1 | NA | TRBV12-3/TRBV12-4 | NA
TGTGCCAGCAGCTTATCTACAGTTTCTGGAAACACCATATATTTT | CASSLSTVSGNTIYF | TRBJ1-3 | NA | TRBV7-2 | NA
TGTGCCAGCAGCCTTTCCGGGACAATAAGCTCCTACGAGCAGTACTTC | CASSLSGTISSYEQYF | TRBJ2-7 | NA | TRBV6-2/TRBV6-3 | NA
TGTGCCAGCAGCCCAGAGGGTGGAAATTCACCCCTCCACTTT | CASSPEGGNSPLHF | TRBJ1-6 | NA | TRBV7-9 | NA
TGCGCCAGCAGCCAAGATCTTTGGTACACCGGGGAGCTGTTTTTT | CASSQDLWYTGELFF | TRBJ2-2 | NA | TRBV4-1 | NA
TGTGCCACCTCTGGAGGGGGTACTAGCACAGATACGCAGTATTTT | CATSGGGTSTDTQYF | TRBJ2-3 | NA | TRBV28 | NA
TGTGCCAGCAGTTTGCGGCCGGAGACCGGGAATGAGCAGTTCTTC | CASSLRPETGNEQFF | TRBJ2-1 | NA | TRBV28 | NA
TGTGCCAGCAGTTACTCTTTGGCAGTCGGTGAAAAACTGTTTTTT | CASSYSLAVGEKLFF | TRBJ1-4 | once | TRBV6-6 | NA
TGTGCCAGCAGTTTCTCGTCGGGGGCCTCGGACACCGGGGAGCTGTTTTTT | CASSFSSGASDTGELFF | TRBJ2-2 | NA | TRBV28 | NA
TGTGCCAGTAGCATCCAGGAGAGCTCTGGAAACACCATATATTTT | CASSIQESSGNTIYF | TRBJ1-3 | NA | TRBV19 | NA